One and the same sample provided the 5 T cell receptor beta chains below, sequenced in a study of beta chain features in type 1 diabetes. The study's findings and limits: Moderate yet significant TCRB CDR3 shortening was seen in Type 1 diabetes patients in all four CD4+ subsets.

Their cognate antigens are unknown. Sequenced material consisted of expressed TCRB transcripts (all of the isolated RNA was reverse transcribed). Generated by immunoSEQ multiplex PCR, the TCRdb table keeps only in-frame clones and is missing some. The table lists around 260,000 clones, roughly 21% of them singletons. Sequenced input: naive CD4+ T cells from blood. The receptor source for this set is a woman between 40 and 50 years old with type 1 diabetes.

To note about this clone: Other DNA sequences from this sample encode an identical CDR3 as well. This chain joins TRBV9 and TRBJ2-1; 7 nucleotides align to TRBD2. V gave up 2 bases and J gave up 1 base; unmatched junction bases: 3. This CDR3 has 15 amino acids. Germline CDR1 is SGDLS and CDR2 is YYNGEE. The CDR3, as DNA: TGTGCCAGCAGCGTCAGCGGGAATTCCTACAATGAGCAGTTCTTC. Protein sequence: CASSVSGNSYNEQFF.

V gene TRBV29-1 combines with J gene TRBJ2-3; 8 bases are a match to TRBD2. The germline V gene has CDR1 SQVTM and CDR2 ANQGSEA. J lost 2 bases, V lost 3 bases, and 13 bases had no gene match. The CDR3 sequence is 17 residues long. The CDR3 spells CSVDGTRDALATDTQYF. CDR3 DNA: TGCAGCGTTGACGGGACTAGGGATGCGCTAGCCACAGATACGCAGTATTTT.

The chain links TRBV4-3 to TRBJ1-1; weak D call: TRBD1 (5 bases). Germline CDR1 reads LGHNA; CDR2 reads YSLEER. Trimming cost V 1 base and J 6 bases, with 12 bases left between them. The CDR3 has 14 amino acids. The CDR3 DNA reads as TGCGCCAGCAGCCAAGCTTTTGGGGCCCCTGAAGCTTTCTTT. Translating it yields CASSQAFGAPEAFF.

This clone was recorded a few times. The genes are TRBV25-1 and TRBJ1-6, with 10 bases fitting TRBD1. The CDR3 consists of 16 residues. With 6 bases clipped from V and 4 bases from J, the junction kept 6 bases outside the gene matches. Germline V gives CDR1 MGHDK, CDR2 SYGVNS. The CDR3 coding sequence is TGTGCCAGCAGAGGGGACAGGGGCGAGTATAATTCACCCCTCCACTTT. Protein product: CASRGDRGEYNSPLHF.

This clone was detected a few times. The V and J genes are TRBV28 and TRBJ1-2; D may be TRBD1 (5 bases). Trimming removed 3 bases from V and 7 bases from J, with 9 bases in between. The CDR3 spans 12 residues. Germline V gives CDR1 MDHEN, CDR2 SYDVKM. The CDR3 nucleotides are TGTGCCAGCAGTTTGGGGACTGTTGGCTACACCTTC. The encoded protein is CASSLGTVGYTF.